This T cell receptor (beta chain) was captured in a study of OX40 agonist ivuxolimab in advanced cancers. Measured with immunoSEQ multiplex PCR; TCRdb has only the in-frame clones, and not every one. The repertoire holds some 74,000 clones, with 85% as singletons. The clonotype originates from an adult with an advanced solid tumor such as melanoma, head and neck, liver or kidney cancer. The sample in question was CD4+ or CD8+ T cells sorted from blood, obtained in a trial of the OX40 agonist ivuxolimab.

The CDR3 region has the DNA TGTGCCAGCAGTTCGGGTAACTATGGCTACACCTTC. As protein: CASSSGNYGYTF. J is TRBJ1-2 and V is TRBV6-1; no clear D. The CDR3 sequence is 12 residues long. CDR1 is MNHNS, CDR2 SASEGT, per germline. Trimming took off 5 bases at V and 1 base at J, with 5 bases between the two ends.